The sequence of this T cell receptor (beta chain) was determined in a study of shared clonotypes between healthy human individuals. Study as a whole: Aged between 18 and 49, the donors were a couple of women and three men.

The study, taken as a whole, reports: All-four-donor shared clonotypes had higher generation probabilities than non-shared clonotypes did.

Here immunoSEQ multiplex PCR was the method, and the copy in TCRdb shows in-frame clones only, minus some. The sample yields about 710,000 clones, 72% seen once. With respect to this clone: Its cognate antigen is unknown.

Germline CDR1 is SGHTA and CDR2 is FQGNSA. V lost 2 bases to trimming and J lost 7 bases, with 20 bases between them. This CDR3 spans 17 amino acids. The TCR comes from a woman in her thirties in good health. V and J are TRBV7-2 and TRBJ2-2; unclear D gene. Sequencing was done on a sample of memory CD4+ T cells sorted from blood. Subset specified: CD45RA-negative fraction. DNA of the CDR3: TGTGCCAGCAGCTTAAGTCGGGCGGCCCTAGGACGCGGGGAGCTGTTTTTT. Translation gives CASSLSRAALGRGELFF.